This T cell receptor (beta chain) was recorded in a study of shared clonotypes between healthy human individuals. Assay used: immunoSEQ multiplex PCR; TCRdb lists only in-frame clones, some missing. The sample has hundreds of thousands of clones, around three quarters seen once; the top ten hold more than 10%. Trimming left V 6 bases short and J 7 bases short, with 13 bases between. The CDR3 covers 13 residues. Germline CDR1 reads GTSNPN; CDR2 reads SVGIG (reference sequence). The source is a woman aged 40 to 49 in good health. Some clones in this sample may be carry-over from other donors' samples. The material sequenced was PBMCs. V is TRBV30 and J is TRBJ1-6, with D hard to call. CDR3 in amino acids: CACNPDGNSPLHF. The CDR3 coding sequence is TGTGCCTGCAACCCGGACGGAAATTCACCCCTCCACTTT.